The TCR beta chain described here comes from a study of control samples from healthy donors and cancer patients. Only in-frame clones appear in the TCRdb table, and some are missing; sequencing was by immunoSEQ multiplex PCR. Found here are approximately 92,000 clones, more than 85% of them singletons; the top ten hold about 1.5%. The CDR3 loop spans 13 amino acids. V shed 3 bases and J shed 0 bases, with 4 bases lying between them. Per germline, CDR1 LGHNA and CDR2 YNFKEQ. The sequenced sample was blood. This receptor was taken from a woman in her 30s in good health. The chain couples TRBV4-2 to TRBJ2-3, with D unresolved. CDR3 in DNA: TGTGCCAGCAGCCACGGGAGCACAGATACGCAGTATTTT. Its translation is CASSHGSTDTQYF.